This TCR beta chain came from a study of PD-1 blockade in classical Hodgkin lymphoma. This table comes from immunoSEQ multiplex PCR, and its TCRdb copy is limited to in-frame clones, with some not included. This sample has almost 95,000 clones, with 83% found just once. Documented time point: cycle 4 day 1 (C4D1), after less than seven weeks of nivolumab. All trial patients relapsed after autologous stem cell transplantation. This CDR3 is built from 14 residues. With 3 bases clipped from V and 4 bases from J, the junction kept 4 bases outside the gene matches. The germline V gene encodes CDR1 GTSNPN and CDR2 SVGIG (reference sequence).

The chain uses TRBV30 and TRBJ1-1; 11 bases line up with TRBD1. Sequenced material: peripheral blood mononuclear cells (PBMCs), taken before the fourth cycle of nivolumab. This clonotype was sampled from a human donor with classical Hodgkin lymphoma. For the CDR3, the DNA is TGTGCCTGGAGAGGACAGGGGGCGAGCACTGAAGCTTTCTTT. It codes for CAWRGQGASTEAFF. The variable domain in full, with the rest retrieved from reference TRBV30 and TRBJ1-1, is SQTIHQWPATLVQPVGSPLSLECTVEGTSNPNLYWYRQAAGRGLQLLFYSVGIGQISSEVPQNLSASRPQDRQFILSSKKLLLSDSGFYLCAWRGQGASTEAFFGQGTRLTVV.